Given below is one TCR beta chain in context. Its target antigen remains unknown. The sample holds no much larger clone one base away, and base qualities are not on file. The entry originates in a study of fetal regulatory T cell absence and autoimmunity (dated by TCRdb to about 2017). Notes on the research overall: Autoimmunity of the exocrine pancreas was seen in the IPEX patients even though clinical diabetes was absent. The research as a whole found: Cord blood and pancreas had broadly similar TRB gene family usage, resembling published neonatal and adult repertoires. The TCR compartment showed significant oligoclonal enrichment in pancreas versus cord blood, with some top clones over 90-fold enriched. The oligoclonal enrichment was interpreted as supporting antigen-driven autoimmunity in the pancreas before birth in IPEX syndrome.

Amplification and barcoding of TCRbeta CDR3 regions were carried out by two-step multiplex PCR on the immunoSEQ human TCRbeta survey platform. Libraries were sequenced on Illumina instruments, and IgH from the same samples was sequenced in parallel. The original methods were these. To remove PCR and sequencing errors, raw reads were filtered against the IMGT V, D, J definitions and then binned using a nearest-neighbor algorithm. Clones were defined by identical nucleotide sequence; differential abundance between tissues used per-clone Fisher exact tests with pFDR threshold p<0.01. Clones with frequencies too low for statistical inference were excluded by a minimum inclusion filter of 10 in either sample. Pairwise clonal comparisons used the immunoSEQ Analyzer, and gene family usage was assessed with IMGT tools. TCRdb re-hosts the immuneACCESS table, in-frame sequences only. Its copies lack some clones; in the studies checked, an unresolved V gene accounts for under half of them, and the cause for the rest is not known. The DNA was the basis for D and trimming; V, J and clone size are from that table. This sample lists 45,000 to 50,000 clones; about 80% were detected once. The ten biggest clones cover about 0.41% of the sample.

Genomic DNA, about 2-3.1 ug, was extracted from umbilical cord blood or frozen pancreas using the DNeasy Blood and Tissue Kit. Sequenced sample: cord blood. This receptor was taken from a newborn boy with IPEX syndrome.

The CDR3 is CASSQPTGTGELFF. In nucleotide form, the sequence is TGCGCCAGCAGCCAACCGACAGGGACCGGGGAGCTGTTTTTT. Recombination connected TRBV4-1 to TRBJ2-2; 7 bases in the junction line up with TRBD1. Taken from the germline V gene, the CDR1 and CDR2 loops are MGHRA and YSYEKL. The cysteine opens and the phenylalanine closes a CDR3 of 14 amino acids. Only the CDR3 DNA stays, 42 bases, in frame from base 1. Here V drops 2 bases and J drops 5 bases, and the junction holds 2 bases not matched to any gene.